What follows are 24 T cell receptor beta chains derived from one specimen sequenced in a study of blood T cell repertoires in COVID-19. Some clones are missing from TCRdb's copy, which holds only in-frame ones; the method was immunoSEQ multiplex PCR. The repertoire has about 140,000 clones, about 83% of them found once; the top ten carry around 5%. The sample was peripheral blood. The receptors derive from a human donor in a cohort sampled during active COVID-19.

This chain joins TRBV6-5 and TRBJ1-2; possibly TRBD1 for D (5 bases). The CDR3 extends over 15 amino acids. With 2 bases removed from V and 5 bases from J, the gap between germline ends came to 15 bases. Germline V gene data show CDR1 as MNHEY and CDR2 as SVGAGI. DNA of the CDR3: TGTGCCAGCAGTTACGGCAGGGCGACCGGGTATGGCTACACCTTC. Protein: CASSYGRATGYGYTF.

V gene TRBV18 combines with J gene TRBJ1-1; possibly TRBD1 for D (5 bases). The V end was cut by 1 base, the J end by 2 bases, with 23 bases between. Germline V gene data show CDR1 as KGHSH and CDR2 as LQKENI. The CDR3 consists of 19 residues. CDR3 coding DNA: TGTGCCAGCTCACCACTAGTGGGGGGAGCCCCAGCATCAAACACTGAAGCTTTCTTT. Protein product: CASSPLVGGAPASNTEAFF.

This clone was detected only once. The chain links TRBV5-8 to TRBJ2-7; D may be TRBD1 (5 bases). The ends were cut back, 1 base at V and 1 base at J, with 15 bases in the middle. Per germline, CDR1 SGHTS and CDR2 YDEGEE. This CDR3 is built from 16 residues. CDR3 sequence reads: CASSLSNNQGSYEQYF. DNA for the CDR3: TGTGCCAGCAGCTTGAGTAACAACCAGGGTTCCTACGAGCAGTACTTC.

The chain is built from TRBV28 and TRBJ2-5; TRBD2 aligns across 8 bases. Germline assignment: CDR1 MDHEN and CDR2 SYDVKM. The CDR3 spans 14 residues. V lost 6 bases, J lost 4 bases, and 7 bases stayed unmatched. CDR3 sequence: CASSPGGGRETQYF. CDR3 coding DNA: TGTGCCAGCAGCCCCGGGGGGGGGAGAGAGACCCAGTACTTC.

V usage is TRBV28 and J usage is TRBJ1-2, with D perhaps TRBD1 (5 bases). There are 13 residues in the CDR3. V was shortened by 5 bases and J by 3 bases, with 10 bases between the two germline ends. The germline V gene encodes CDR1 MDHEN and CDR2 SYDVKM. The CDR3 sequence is CASSGQGDYGYTF. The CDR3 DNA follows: TGTGCCAGCAGTGGCCAGGGCGACTATGGCTACACCTTC.

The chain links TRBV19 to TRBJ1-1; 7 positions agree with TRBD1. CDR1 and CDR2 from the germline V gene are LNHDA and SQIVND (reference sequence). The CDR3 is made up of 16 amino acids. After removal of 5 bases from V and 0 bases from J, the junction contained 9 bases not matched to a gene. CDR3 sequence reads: CASSFDRDSVNTEAFF. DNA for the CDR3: TGTGCCAGTAGTTTTGATCGGGACAGCGTGAACACTGAAGCTTTCTTT.

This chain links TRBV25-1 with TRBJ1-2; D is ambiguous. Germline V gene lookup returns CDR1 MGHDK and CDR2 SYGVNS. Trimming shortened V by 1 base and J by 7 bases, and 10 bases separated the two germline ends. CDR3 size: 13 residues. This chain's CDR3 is CASSELRRPGYTF. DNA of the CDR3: TGTGCCAGCAGTGAATTACGGAGACCTGGCTACACCTTC.

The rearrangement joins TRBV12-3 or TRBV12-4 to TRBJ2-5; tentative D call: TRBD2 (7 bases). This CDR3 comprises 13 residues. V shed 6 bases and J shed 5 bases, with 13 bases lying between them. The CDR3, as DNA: TGTGCCAGCAGAAGGGGGGGCCTGGAGACCCAGTACTTC. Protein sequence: CASRRGGLETQYF.

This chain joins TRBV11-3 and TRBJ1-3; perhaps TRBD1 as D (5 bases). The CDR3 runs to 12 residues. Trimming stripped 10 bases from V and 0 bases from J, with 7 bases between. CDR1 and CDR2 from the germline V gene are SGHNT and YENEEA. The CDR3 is CATQGSGNTIYF. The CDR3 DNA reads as TGTGCCACCCAGGGCTCTGGAAACACCATATATTTT.

The CDR3 DNA reads as TGTGCCAGCAGCGTAGCCCCGGACAGCCAAAACACTGAAGCTTTCTTT. The encoded protein is CASSVAPDSQNTEAFF. This chain joins TRBV9 and TRBJ1-1; tentatively, D is TRBD1 (6 bases). Germline V lookup: CDR1 SGDLS, CDR2 YYNGEE. The CDR3 sequence is 16 residues long. Trimming shortened V by 0 bases and J by 2 bases, and 14 bases separated the two germline ends.

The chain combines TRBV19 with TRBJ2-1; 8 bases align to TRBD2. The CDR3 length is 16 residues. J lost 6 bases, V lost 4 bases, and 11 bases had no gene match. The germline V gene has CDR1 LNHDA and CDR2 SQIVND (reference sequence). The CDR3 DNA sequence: TGTGCCAGTAGTAACCTGGGCGGGAGGACCCTCAATGAGCAGTTCTTC. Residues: CASSNLGGRTLNEQFF.

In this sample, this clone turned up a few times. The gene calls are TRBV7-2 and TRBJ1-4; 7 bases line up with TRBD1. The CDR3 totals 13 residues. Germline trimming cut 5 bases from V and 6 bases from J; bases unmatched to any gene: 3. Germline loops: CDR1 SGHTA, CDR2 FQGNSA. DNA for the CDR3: TGTGCCAGCAGCCTGGGACAGCATGAAAAACTGTTTTTT. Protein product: CASSLGQHEKLFF. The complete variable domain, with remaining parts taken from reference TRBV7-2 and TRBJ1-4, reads GAGVSQSPSNKVTEKGKDVELRCDPISGHTALYWYRQSLGQGLEFLIYFQGNSAPDKSGLPSDRFSAERTGGSVSTLTIQRTQQEDSAVYLCASSLGQHEKLFFGSGTQLSVL.

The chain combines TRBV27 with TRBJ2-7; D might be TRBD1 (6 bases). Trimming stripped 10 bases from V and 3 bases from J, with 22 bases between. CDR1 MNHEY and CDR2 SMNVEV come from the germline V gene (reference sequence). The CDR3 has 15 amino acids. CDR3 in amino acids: CATPGGLSLYYEQYF. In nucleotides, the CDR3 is TGTGCCACACCTGGGGGCCTGTCCCTTTACTACGAGCAGTACTTC.

This chain's CDR3 is CASTQTGSTQPQHF. CDR3 sequence (DNA): TGTGCCAGCACCCAGACAGGGTCGACTCAGCCCCAGCATTTT. The chain has TRBV27 and TRBJ1-5, with 7 bases fitting TRBD1. This CDR3 is built from 14 residues. CDR1 MNHEY and CDR2 SMNVEV come from the germline V gene (reference sequence). Trimming took 7 bases from V and 6 from J; bases not matched to a gene: 9.

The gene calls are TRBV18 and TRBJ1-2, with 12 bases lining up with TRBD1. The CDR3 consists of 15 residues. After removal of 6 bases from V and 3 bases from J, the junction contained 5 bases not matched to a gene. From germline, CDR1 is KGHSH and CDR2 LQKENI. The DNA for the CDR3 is TGTGCCAGCTCCCGGGACAGGGGGCGCGACTATGGCTACACCTTC. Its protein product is CASSRDRGRDYGYTF.

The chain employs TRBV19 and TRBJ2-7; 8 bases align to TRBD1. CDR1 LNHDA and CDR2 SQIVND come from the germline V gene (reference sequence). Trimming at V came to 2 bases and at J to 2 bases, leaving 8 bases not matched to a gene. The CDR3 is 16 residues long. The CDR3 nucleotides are TGTGCCAGTAGTATAAGCCCGACAGGGGACCCCTACGAGCAGTACTTC. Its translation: CASSISPTGDPYEQYF. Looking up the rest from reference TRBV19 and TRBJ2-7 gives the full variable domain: DGGITQSPKYLFRKEGQNVTLSCEQNLNHDAMYWYRQDPGQGLRLIYYSQIVNDFQKGDIAEGYSVSREKKESFPLTVTSAQKNPTAFYLCASSISPTGDPYEQYFGPGTRLTVT.

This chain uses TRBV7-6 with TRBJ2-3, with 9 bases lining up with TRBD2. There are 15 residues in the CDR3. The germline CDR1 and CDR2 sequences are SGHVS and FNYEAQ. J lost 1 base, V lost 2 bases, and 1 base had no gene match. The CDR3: CASSLLAGGTDTQYF. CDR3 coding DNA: TGTGCCAGCAGCTTATTAGCGGGAGGCACAGATACGCAGTATTTT.

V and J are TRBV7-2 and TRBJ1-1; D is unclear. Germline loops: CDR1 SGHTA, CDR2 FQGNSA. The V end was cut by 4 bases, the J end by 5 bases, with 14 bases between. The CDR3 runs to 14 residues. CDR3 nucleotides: TGTGCCAGCAGCTCTCTTCGACGGGGTACTGAAGCTTTCTTT. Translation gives CASSSLRRGTEAFF.

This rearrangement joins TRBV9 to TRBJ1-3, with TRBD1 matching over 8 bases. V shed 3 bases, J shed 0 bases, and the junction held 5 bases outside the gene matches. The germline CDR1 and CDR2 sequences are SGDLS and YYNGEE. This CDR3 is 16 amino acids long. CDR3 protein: CASSARQGSSGNTIYF. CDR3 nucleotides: TGTGCCAGCAGCGCCCGACAGGGGAGCTCTGGAAACACCATATATTTT.

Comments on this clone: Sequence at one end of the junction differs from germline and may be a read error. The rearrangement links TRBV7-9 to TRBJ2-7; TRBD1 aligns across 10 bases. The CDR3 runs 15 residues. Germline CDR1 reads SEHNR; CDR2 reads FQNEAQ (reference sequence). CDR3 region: CASSRGQGVTIYKDF. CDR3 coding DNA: TGTGCCAGCAGCCGCGGACAGGGGGTGACCATTTACAAGGACTTC. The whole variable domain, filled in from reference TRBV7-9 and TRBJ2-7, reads DTGVSQNPRHKITKRGQNVTFRCDPISEHNRLYWYRQTLGQGPEFLTYFQNEAQLEKSRLLSDRFSAERPKGSFSTLEIQRTEQGDSAMYLCASSRGQGVTIYKDFGPGTRLTVT.

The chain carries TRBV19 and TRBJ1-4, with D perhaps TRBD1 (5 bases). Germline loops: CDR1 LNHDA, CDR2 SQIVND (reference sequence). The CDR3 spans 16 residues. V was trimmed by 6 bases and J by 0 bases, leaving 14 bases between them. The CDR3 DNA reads TGTGCCAGTAGCGATTCAGGGAACCCAACTAATGAAAAACTGTTTTTT. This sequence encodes CASSDSGNPTNEKLFF.

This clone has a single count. The CDR3 nucleotides read TGCGCCAGCAGCCTATCTAGACAGGGTGGCTTCGAGCAGTTCTTC. Encoded protein: CASSLSRQGGFEQFF. The rearrangement uses TRBV5-1 and TRBJ2-1; 7 bases match TRBD1. This CDR3 is built from 15 residues. Germline loops: CDR1 SGHRS, CDR2 YFSETQ. V dropped 4 bases and J dropped 10; count of bases not matched to a gene: 14.

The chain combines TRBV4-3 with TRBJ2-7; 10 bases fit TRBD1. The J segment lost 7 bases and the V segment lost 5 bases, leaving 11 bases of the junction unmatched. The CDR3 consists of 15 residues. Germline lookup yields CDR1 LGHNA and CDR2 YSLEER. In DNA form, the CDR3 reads TGCGCCAGCAGCTCCGGGACAGGGGCGTCCCTTGAGCAGTACTTC. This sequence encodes CASSSGTGASLEQYF.

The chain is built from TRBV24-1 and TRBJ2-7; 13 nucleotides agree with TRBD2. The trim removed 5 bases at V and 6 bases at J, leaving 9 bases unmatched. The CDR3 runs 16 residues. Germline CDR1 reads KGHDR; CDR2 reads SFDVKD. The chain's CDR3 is CATSASGLAGVREQYF. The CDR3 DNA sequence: TGTGCCACCAGTGCCTCAGGACTAGCGGGAGTACGCGAGCAGTACTTC.